These T cell receptor beta chains were read from a single sample in a study of T cells in localized non-small cell lung cancer. Repertoires were generated with immunoSEQ multiplex PCR, while TCRdb's copy carries only in-frame clones and drops some. The sample includes over 30,000 clones, around 90% of them seen just once. The sample was peripheral blood, taken before any cancer treatment. Receptor source: a woman aged 40 to 75 with stage I lung adenocarcinoma. Both conserved end residues are part of each CDR3. D genes are given only for firm matches. Size is omitted from some rows. Given values are once, few, many or a class for expanded clones.

V gene: TRBV6-4
clone size: few
D gene: TRBD2
J gene: TRBJ2-1
CDR3 protein: CASSDSGLAGSEQFF
CDR3 DNA: TGTGCCAGCAGTGACTCGGGACTAGCGGGAAGTGAGCAGTTCTTC

V gene: TRBV18
clone size: NA
D gene: TRBD2
J gene: TRBJ2-1
CDR3 protein: CASSPTSGSLYNEQFF
CDR3 DNA: TGTGCCAGCTCACCGACCAGCGGGAGTCTCTACAATGAGCAGTTCTTC

V gene: TRBV10-3
clone size: NA
D gene: NA
J gene: TRBJ2-7
CDR3 protein: CAISPPGVQAYEQYF
CDR3 DNA: TGTGCCATCAGCCCCCCTGGAGTTCAAGCCTACGAGCAGTACTTC

V gene: TRBV28
clone size: NA
D gene: TRBD1
J gene: TRBJ2-6
CDR3 protein: CASSLGYRGSGIVGANVLTF
CDR3 DNA: TGTGCCAGCAGTTTAGGGTACAGGGGCTCTGGCATTGTTGGGGCCAACGTCCTGACTTTC

V gene: TRBV19
clone size: NA
D gene: NA
J gene: TRBJ2-5
CDR3 protein: CASSMWGSGQETQYF
CDR3 DNA: TGTGCCAGTAGTATGTGGGGGAGCGGTCAAGAGACCCAGTACTTC

V gene: TRBV28
clone size: NA
D gene: NA
J gene: TRBJ1-4
CDR3 protein: CASSTRGQRTEKLFF
CDR3 DNA: TGTGCCAGCAGCACAAGGGGACAAAGGACTGAAAAACTGTTTTTT

V gene: TRBV11-3
clone size: NA
D gene: TRBD2
J gene: TRBJ2-1
CDR3 protein: CASSLDGREGPEFF
CDR3 DNA: TGTGCCAGCAGCTTAGATGGGCGGGAGGGCCCGGAGTTCTTC

V gene: TRBV25-1
clone size: NA
D gene: NA
J gene: TRBJ1-4
CDR3 protein: CASTGGAGNNEKLFF
CDR3 DNA: TGTGCCAGCACCGGGGGGGCAGGAAACAATGAAAAACTGTTTTTT

V gene: TRBV5-1
clone size: NA
D gene: TRBD2
J gene: TRBJ2-2
CDR3 protein: CASSGTSGRLSGELFF
CDR3 DNA: TGCGCCAGCAGCGGGACTAGCGGGAGACTTAGCGGGGAGCTGTTTTTT

V gene: TRBV27
clone size: NA
D gene: TRBD1
J gene: TRBJ2-5
CDR3 protein: CASSSTGAGETQYF
CDR3 DNA: TGTGCCAGCAGTTCGACAGGGGCGGGGGAGACCCAGTACTTC

V gene: TRBV13
clone size: NA
D gene: NA
J gene: TRBJ2-7
CDR3 protein: CASSFRISLPASYEQYF
CDR3 DNA: TGTGCCAGCAGCTTCCGCATAAGTCTCCCGGCCTCCTACGAGCAGTACTTC

V gene: TRBV27
clone size: NA
D gene: NA
J gene: TRBJ1-2
CDR3 protein: CASRAGSAGSYGYTF
CDR3 DNA: TGTGCCAGCAGGGCCGGGTCGGCAGGAAGCTATGGCTACACCTTC

V gene: TRBV28
clone size: NA
D gene: TRBD1
J gene: TRBJ1-5
CDR3 protein: CASRGQWDQPQHF
CDR3 DNA: TGTGCCAGCAGGGGACAGTGGGATCAGCCCCAGCATTTT

V gene: TRBV6-6
clone size: NA
D gene: NA
J gene: TRBJ1-6
CDR3 protein: CASSYSPSSPLHF
CDR3 DNA: TGTGCCAGCAGTTACTCCCCCAGTTCACCCCTCCACTTT

V gene: TRBV4-1
clone size: few
D gene: TRBD1
J gene: TRBJ1-1
CDR3 protein: CASRRTGNPEAFF
CDR3 DNA: TGCGCCAGCAGACGGACAGGGAACCCTGAAGCTTTCTTT

V gene: TRBV18
clone size: NA
D gene: NA
J gene: TRBJ2-7
CDR3 protein: CASSPRSGALYEQYF
CDR3 DNA: TGTGCCAGCTCACCACGGTCGGGAGCCCTCTACGAGCAGTACTTC

V gene: TRBV10-3
clone size: NA
D gene: NA
J gene: TRBJ1-4
CDR3 protein: CAISATRATNEKLFF
CDR3 DNA: TGTGCCATCAGTGCCACCCGGGCAACTAATGAAAAACTGTTTTTT

V gene: TRBV28
clone size: NA
D gene: NA
J gene: TRBJ2-7
CDR3 protein: CASSFSTSRPVEQYF
CDR3 DNA: TGTGCCAGCAGTTTTAGCACTAGCCGACCTGTCGAGCAGTACTTC

V gene: TRBV5-5
clone size: NA
D gene: NA
J gene: TRBJ1-4
CDR3 protein: CASSLLTGMTNEKLFF
CDR3 DNA: TGTGCCAGCAGCTTGTTAACGGGGATGACTAATGAAAAACTGTTTTTT

V gene: TRBV11-2
clone size: NA
D gene: NA
J gene: TRBJ2-2
CDR3 protein: CASSLAGYTGELFF
CDR3 DNA: TGTGCCAGCAGCTTAGCCGGATACACCGGGGAGCTGTTTTTT

V gene: TRBV19
clone size: NA
D gene: TRBD2
J gene: TRBJ2-2
CDR3 protein: CASRLGLAGVVTGELFF
CDR3 DNA: TGTGCCAGTAGGCTTGGACTAGCGGGAGTGGTAACCGGGGAGCTGTTTTTT

V gene: TRBV6-5
clone size: NA
D gene: TRBD2
J gene: TRBJ2-2
CDR3 protein: CATKPSGSFTGELFF
CDR3 DNA: TGTGCCACCAAACCTAGCGGGAGCTTCACCGGGGAGCTGTTTTTT

V gene: TRBV27
clone size: NA
D gene: NA
J gene: TRBJ2-7
CDR3 protein: CASSLQQGSIYEQYF
CDR3 DNA: TGTGCCAGCAGTCTGCAACAGGGCTCTATCTACGAGCAGTACTTC

V gene: TRBV19
clone size: NA
D gene: TRBD2
J gene: TRBJ2-5
CDR3 protein: CASSIGGSGRTQETQYF
CDR3 DNA: TGTGCCAGTAGTATAGGCGGTAGCGGGAGGACCCAAGAGACCCAGTACTTC

V gene: TRBV27
clone size: NA
D gene: TRBD1
J gene: TRBJ2-1
CDR3 protein: CASSYPPGTGYGKGDNEQFF
CDR3 DNA: TGTGCCAGCAGTTACCCGCCCGGGACAGGGTATGGGAAGGGAGACAATGAGCAGTTCTTC

V gene: TRBV27
clone size: NA
D gene: NA
J gene: TRBJ2-7
CDR3 protein: CASSPGLDPYEQYF
CDR3 DNA: TGTGCCAGCAGTCCCGGCCTGGACCCCTACGAGCAGTACTTC

V gene: TRBV6-5
clone size: NA
D gene: NA
J gene: TRBJ1-2
CDR3 protein: CASSYRRQANYGYTF
CDR3 DNA: TGTGCCAGCAGTTACCGGCGACAGGCAAACTATGGCTACACCTTC

V gene: TRBV7-3
clone size: few
D gene: NA
J gene: TRBJ2-3
CDR3 protein: CASSATSNADTQYF
CDR3 DNA: TGTGCCAGCAGCGCAACGAGTAACGCGGATACGCAGTATTTT

V gene: TRBV28
clone size: NA
D gene: NA
J gene: TRBJ2-5
CDR3 protein: CASSSQGGGKSRETQYF
CDR3 DNA: TGTGCCAGCAGTTCTCAAGGTGGGGGTAAAAGTCGAGAGACCCAGTACTTC

V gene: TRBV7-2
clone size: NA
D gene: NA
J gene: TRBJ1-5
CDR3 protein: CASSLERTGNQPQHF
CDR3 DNA: TGTGCCAGCAGCTTAGAAAGGACCGGCAATCAGCCCCAGCATTTT

V gene: TRBV12-2
clone size: NA
D gene: NA
J gene: TRBJ1-5
CDR3 protein: CASRLAPITGYGNQPQHF
CDR3 DNA: TGTGCAAGTCGCTTAGCGCCCATTACGGGTTACGGCAATCAGCCCCAGCATTTT

V gene: TRBV21-1
clone size: NA
D gene: NA
J gene: TRBJ2-5
CDR3 protein: CASSMEAWTSGRETQYF
CDR3 DNA: TGTGCCAGCAGTATGGAGGCGTGGACTAGCGGGAGGGAGACCCAGTACTTC

V gene: TRBV5-4
clone size: NA
D gene: NA
J gene: TRBJ2-5
CDR3 protein: CASSLVGGGIQYF
CDR3 DNA: TGTGCCAGCAGCTTGGTTGGAGGGGGGATCCAGTACTTC

V gene: TRBV28
clone size: NA
D gene: TRBD1
J gene: TRBJ2-6
CDR3 protein: CASSRDRASSGANVLTF
CDR3 DNA: TGTGCCAGCAGTAGGGACAGGGCCTCGTCTGGGGCCAACGTCCTGACTTTC

V gene: TRBV6-5
clone size: NA
D gene: TRBD1
J gene: TRBJ2-2
CDR3 protein: CASSPGQGTGELFF
CDR3 DNA: TGTGCCAGCAGCCCCGGACAGGGAACCGGGGAGCTGTTTTTT

V gene: TRBV6-1
clone size: NA
D gene: TRBD1
J gene: TRBJ1-2
CDR3 protein: CASSELDRDWDGYTF
CDR3 DNA: TGTGCCAGCAGTGAGCTGGACAGGGATTGGGATGGCTACACCTTC

V gene: TRBV6-6
clone size: NA
D gene: NA
J gene: TRBJ2-3
CDR3 protein: CASSIRDTQYF
CDR3 DNA: TGTGCCAGTTCAATCCGGGATACGCAGTATTTT

V gene: TRBV19
clone size: NA
D gene: TRBD1
J gene: TRBJ2-2
CDR3 protein: CASKGRGTSLNTGELFF
CDR3 DNA: TGTGCCAGTAAGGGCAGGGGGACATCTTTGAACACCGGGGAGCTGTTTTTT

V gene: TRBV5-4
clone size: NA
D gene: NA
J gene: TRBJ1-3
CDR3 protein: CASSAQGANTIYF
CDR3 DNA: TGTGCCAGCAGCGCACAGGGCGCTAACACCATATATTTT

V gene: TRBV19
clone size: NA
D gene: NA
J gene: TRBJ2-1
CDR3 protein: CASTLGGIEQFF
CDR3 DNA: TGTGCCAGTACCCTGGGTGGTATTGAGCAGTTCTTC

V gene: TRBV5-1
clone size: once
D gene: NA
J gene: TRBJ2-1
CDR3 protein: CASRVGGSSYNEQFF
CDR3 DNA: TGCGCCAGCAGAGTCGGCGGAAGCTCCTACAATGAGCAGTTCTTC